This TCR beta chain came from a study of blood T cells in healthy people across ages. Study at large: With template switching, about one barcoded beta molecule was captured per two T cells. Study-wide results and caveats: As age increased, TCR beta diversity per million T cells fell in a roughly linear fashion.

Then a second PCR, running roughly 7 to 11 cycles, was carried out with a sample-barcoded 5' primer and a J-beta primer mix. TCRdb redid the calling of the 5' RACE reads with MiXCR, one entry per CDR3 protein. The sample shows approximately 900,000 distinct CDR3 sequences, 25% to 35% of them seen only once. With regard to this clonotype: Its antigen is not known. At one end the junction does not follow the germline gene, possibly because of a read error.

CDR1 is SQVTM and CDR2 is ANQGSEA in the germline V gene. The CDR3 has 12 amino acids. These same data were also listed under a study on T cells of mothers and their children.

This TCR came from a middle-aged woman in good health. Specimen: blood. The rearrangement joins TRBV29-1 to TRBJ2-2, with D maybe TRBD2 (5 bases). The CDR3 spells CSVRQKTGERFF. CDR3 nucleotides: TGCAGCGTCAGGCAGAAAACCGGGGAGCGGTTTTTT.